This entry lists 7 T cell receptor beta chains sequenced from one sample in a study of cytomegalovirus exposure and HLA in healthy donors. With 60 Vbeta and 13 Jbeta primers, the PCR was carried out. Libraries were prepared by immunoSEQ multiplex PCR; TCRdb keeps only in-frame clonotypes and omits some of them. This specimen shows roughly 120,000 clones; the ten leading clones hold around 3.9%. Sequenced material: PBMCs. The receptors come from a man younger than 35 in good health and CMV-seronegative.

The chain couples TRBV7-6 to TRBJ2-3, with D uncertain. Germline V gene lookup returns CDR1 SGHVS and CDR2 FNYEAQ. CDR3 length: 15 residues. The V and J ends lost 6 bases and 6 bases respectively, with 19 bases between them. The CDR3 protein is CASSEVVSVLDTQYF. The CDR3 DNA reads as TGTGCCAGCAGTGAGGTAGTATCTGTCTTGGATACGCAGTATTTT.

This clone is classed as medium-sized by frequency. CDR3 loop: CASSLTDSSMNTEAFF. CDR3 nucleotide sequence: TGTGCCAGCAGTTTAACAGACAGCTCCATGAACACTGAAGCTTTCTTT. The V and J genes are TRBV27 and TRBJ1-1, with TRBD1 as a possible D gene (5 bases). Trimming stripped 2 bases from V and 0 bases from J, with 13 bases between. The germline V gene has CDR1 MNHEY and CDR2 SMNVEV (reference sequence). The length of the CDR3 is 16 residues.

CDR3 region: CASSSRPRDSNYEQYF. Here the CDR3 DNA reads TGTGCCAGCAGCTCGAGGCCCCGGGACTCTAACTACGAGCAGTACTTC. The chain combines TRBV13 with TRBJ2-7, with TRBD2 as a possible D gene (6 bases). Germline V gene lookup returns CDR1 PRHDT and CDR2 FYEKMQ (reference sequence). Deletions cut 4 bases from V and 3 bases from J, with 19 bases between. CDR3 size: 16 residues.

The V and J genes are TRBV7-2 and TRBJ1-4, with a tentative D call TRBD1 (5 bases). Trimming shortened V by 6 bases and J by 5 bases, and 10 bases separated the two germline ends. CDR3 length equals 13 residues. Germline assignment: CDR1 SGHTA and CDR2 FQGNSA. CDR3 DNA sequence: TGTGCCAGCAGGGCAGGGATCAATGAAAAACTGTTTTTT. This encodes CASRAGINEKLFF. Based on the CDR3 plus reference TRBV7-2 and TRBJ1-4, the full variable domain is GAGVSQSPSNKVTEKGKDVELRCDPISGHTALYWYRQSLGQGLEFLIYFQGNSAPDKSGLPSDRFSAERTGGSVSTLTIQRTQQEDSAVYLCASRAGINEKLFFGSGTQLSVL.

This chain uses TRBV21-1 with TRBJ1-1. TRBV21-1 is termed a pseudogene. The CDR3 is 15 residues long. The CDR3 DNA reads TGTGCCAGCAGCAAAGTAGGGAGCTTACGGACTGAAGCTTTCTTT. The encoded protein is CASSKVGSLRTEAFF.

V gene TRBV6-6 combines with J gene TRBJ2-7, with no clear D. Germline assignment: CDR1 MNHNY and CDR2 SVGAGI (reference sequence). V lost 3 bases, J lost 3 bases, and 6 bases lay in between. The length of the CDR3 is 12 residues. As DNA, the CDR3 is TGTGCCAGCAGTTATCACAGCTACGAGCAGTACTTC. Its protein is CASSYHSYEQYF.

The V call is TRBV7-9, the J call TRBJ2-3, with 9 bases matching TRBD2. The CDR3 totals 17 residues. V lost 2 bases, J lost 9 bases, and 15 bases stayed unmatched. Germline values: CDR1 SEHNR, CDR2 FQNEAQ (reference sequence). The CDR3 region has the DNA TGTGCCAGCAGCTTATTGAAGGGACTAGCAGGGGGAGGAACGCAGTATTTT. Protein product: CASSLLKGLAGGGTQYF.